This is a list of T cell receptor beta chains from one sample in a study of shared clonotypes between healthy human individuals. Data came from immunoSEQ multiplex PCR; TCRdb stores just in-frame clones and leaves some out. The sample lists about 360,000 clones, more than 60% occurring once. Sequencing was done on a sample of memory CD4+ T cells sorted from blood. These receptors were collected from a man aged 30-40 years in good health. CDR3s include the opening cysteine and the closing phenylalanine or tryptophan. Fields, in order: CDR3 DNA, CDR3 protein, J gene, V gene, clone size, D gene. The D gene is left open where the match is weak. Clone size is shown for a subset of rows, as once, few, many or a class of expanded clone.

CDR3nt: TGCGCCAGCGGGGCTCATCCAGGAAACACCATATATTTT
CDR3aa: CASGAHPGNTIYF
j_gene: TRBJ1-3
v_gene: TRBV4-1
abundance: NA
d_gene: NA

CDR3nt: TGTGCCAGCTCACGGGAGTACCCCGGGTACGAGCAGTACTTC
CDR3aa: CASSREYPGYEQYF
j_gene: TRBJ2-7
v_gene: TRBV18
abundance: NA
d_gene: NA

CDR3nt: TGTGCCAGCAGCTGGGCCCTTAAAGGCAATCAGCCCCAGCATTTT
CDR3aa: CASSWALKGNQPQHF
j_gene: TRBJ1-5
v_gene: TRBV14
abundance: NA
d_gene: NA

CDR3nt: TGCGCCAGCAGCTCTCGAACGGGTAGGGGAGGGAACACTGAAGCTTTCTTT
CDR3aa: CASSSRTGRGGNTEAFF
j_gene: TRBJ1-1
v_gene: TRBV5-1
abundance: NA
d_gene: NA

CDR3nt: TGTGCCAGCAGCTTAAGGGAGCGCGGGGAGCTGTTTTTT
CDR3aa: CASSLRERGELFF
j_gene: TRBJ2-2
v_gene: TRBV7-2
abundance: NA
d_gene: NA

CDR3nt: TGTGCCATCAGTACCGGGACTAGCGGAAATGAGCAGTTCTTC
CDR3aa: CAISTGTSGNEQFF
j_gene: TRBJ2-1
v_gene: TRBV10-3
abundance: NA
d_gene: TRBD2

CDR3nt: TGTGCCAGTAGTATAGACGCCCTCGGACTAGCGGGAGCAGATACGCAGTATTTT
CDR3aa: CASSIDALGLAGADTQYF
j_gene: TRBJ2-3
v_gene: TRBV19
abundance: NA
d_gene: TRBD2

CDR3nt: TGTGCCAGTAGTAAAGGGGACAGGGATGACTCTGGGGCCAACGTCCTGACTTTC
CDR3aa: CASSKGDRDDSGANVLTF
j_gene: TRBJ2-6
v_gene: TRBV19
abundance: few
d_gene: TRBD1

CDR3nt: TGCAGCGTTGAAGATATTGGGACAGACCGCCTGGGAACCCAGTACTTC
CDR3aa: CSVEDIGTDRLGTQYF
j_gene: TRBJ2-5
v_gene: TRBV29-1
abundance: NA
d_gene: TRBD1

CDR3nt: TGTGCCAGCAGCCGCCGGACGGGAAACACCGGGGAGCTGTTTTTT
CDR3aa: CASSRRTGNTGELFF
j_gene: TRBJ2-2
v_gene: TRBV11-3
abundance: NA
d_gene: NA

CDR3nt: TGTGCCAGCAGCCTTAACCTAGCGGGAGATCTAAATACGCAGTATTTT
CDR3aa: CASSLNLAGDLNTQYF
j_gene: TRBJ2-3
v_gene: TRBV7-8
abundance: NA
d_gene: TRBD2

CDR3nt: TGTGCCAGCAGCTTAGACGCTAGGGACCTCGGGGAGCTGTTTTTT
CDR3aa: CASSLDARDLGELFF
j_gene: TRBJ2-2
v_gene: TRBV7-9
abundance: NA
d_gene: NA

CDR3nt: TGCAGCGTTGAAGAGGGGTCTGGCGGGAGGAGTTTACGGGATACGCAGTATTTT
CDR3aa: CSVEEGSGGRSLRDTQYF
j_gene: TRBJ2-3
v_gene: TRBV29-1
abundance: NA
d_gene: TRBD2

CDR3nt: TGCAGCGCCAGGGACTCTGGAAACACCATATATTTT
CDR3aa: CSARDSGNTIYF
j_gene: TRBJ1-3
v_gene: TRBV29-1
abundance: NA
d_gene: NA

CDR3nt: TGTGCCAGCAGTGGACAGGGGGCTCGTTACGAGCAGTACTTC
CDR3aa: CASSGQGARYEQYF
j_gene: TRBJ2-7
v_gene: TRBV6-5
abundance: NA
d_gene: TRBD1

CDR3nt: TGTGCCAGCAGTCTTTCGGGACAGGGATATGGCTACACCTTC
CDR3aa: CASSLSGQGYGYTF
j_gene: TRBJ1-2
v_gene: TRBV28
abundance: NA
d_gene: TRBD1

CDR3nt: TGTGCCAGCAGCTTAGCGGGAGGTAACACCGGGGAGCTGTTTTTT
CDR3aa: CASSLAGGNTGELFF
j_gene: TRBJ2-2
v_gene: TRBV7-2
abundance: NA
d_gene: NA

CDR3nt: TGTGCCATCAGTGCATCGAGGGGTATGAACACTGAAGCTTTCTTT
CDR3aa: CAISASRGMNTEAFF
j_gene: TRBJ1-1
v_gene: TRBV10-3
abundance: NA
d_gene: NA

CDR3nt: TGCGCCAGCAGCCAAGAAGTGGGGGGACCTCAGCCCCAGCATTTT
CDR3aa: CASSQEVGGPQPQHF
j_gene: TRBJ1-5
v_gene: TRBV4-3
abundance: few
d_gene: NA

CDR3nt: TGTGCCAGCAGCTTAGAATGGAGGGGGAGGAACACTGAAGCTTTCTTT
CDR3aa: CASSLEWRGRNTEAFF
j_gene: TRBJ1-1
v_gene: TRBV11-3
abundance: NA
d_gene: NA